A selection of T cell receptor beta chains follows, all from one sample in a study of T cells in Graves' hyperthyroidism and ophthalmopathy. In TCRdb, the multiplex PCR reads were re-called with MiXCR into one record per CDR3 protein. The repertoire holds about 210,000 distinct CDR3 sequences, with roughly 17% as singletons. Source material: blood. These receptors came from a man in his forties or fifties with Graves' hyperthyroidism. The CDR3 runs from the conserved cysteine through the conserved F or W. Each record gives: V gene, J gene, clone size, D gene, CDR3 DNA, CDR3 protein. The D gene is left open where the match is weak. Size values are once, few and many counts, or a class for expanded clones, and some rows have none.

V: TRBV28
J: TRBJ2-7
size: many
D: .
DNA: TGTGCCAGCACGGAGGGCCACGTAAGCTCCTACGAGCAGTACTTC
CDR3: CASTEGHVSSYEQYF

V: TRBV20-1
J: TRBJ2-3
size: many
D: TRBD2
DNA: TGCAGTGCCGAGACTAGCGAAAGCACAGATACGCAGTATTTT
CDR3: CSAETSESTDTQYF

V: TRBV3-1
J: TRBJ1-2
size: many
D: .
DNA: TGTGCCAGCAGCCCCGAAGGCCCGGGGACTGGCTACACCTTC
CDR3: CASSPEGPGTGYTF

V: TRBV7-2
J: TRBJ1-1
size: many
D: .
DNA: TGTGCCAGCAGCTTTGGCAAGAACACTGAAGCTTTCTTT
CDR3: CASSFGKNTEAFF

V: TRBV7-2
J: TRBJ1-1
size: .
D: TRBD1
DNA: TGTGCCAGCAGCTTAACGACAGGGTTGGACACTGAAGCTTTCTTT
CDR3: CASSLTTGLDTEAFF

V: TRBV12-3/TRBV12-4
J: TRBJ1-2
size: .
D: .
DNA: TGTGCCAGCAGTTTGGTTCTATCGTGGGGCTACACCTTC
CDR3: CASSLVLSWGYTF

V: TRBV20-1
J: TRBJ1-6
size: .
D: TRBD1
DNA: TGCAGTGCTAGGTCGGGACAGCAGGATAATTCACCCCTCCACTTT
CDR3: CSARSGQQDNSPLHF

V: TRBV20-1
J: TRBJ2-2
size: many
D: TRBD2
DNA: TGCAGTGCTAGAGAAAGGGACTACTATCAAACCGGGGAGCTGTTTTTT
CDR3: CSARERDYYQTGELFF

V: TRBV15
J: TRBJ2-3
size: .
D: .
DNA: TGTGCCACCAGCAGAGGGATTGGGGGGACAGATACGCAGTATTTT
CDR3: CATSRGIGGTDTQYF

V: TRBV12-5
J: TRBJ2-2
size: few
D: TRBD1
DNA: TGTGCTAGTGGTTTGGTACTTGGACAGGAGACTGACACCGGGGAGCTGTTTTTT
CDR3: CASGLVLGQETDTGELFF

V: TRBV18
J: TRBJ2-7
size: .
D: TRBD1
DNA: TGTGCCAGCTCACGGGACAGGGATGGGGAGCAGTACTTC
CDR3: CASSRDRDGEQYF

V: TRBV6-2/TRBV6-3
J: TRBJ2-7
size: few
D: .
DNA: TGTGCCAGCAGTTACGTCCAACTCAGCTCCTACGAGCAGTACTTC
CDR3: CASSYVQLSSYEQYF

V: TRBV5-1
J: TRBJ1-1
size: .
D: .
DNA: TGCGCCAGCAGCCCCCCCCTGGGAGGGAACACTGAAGCTTTCTTT
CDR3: CASSPPLGGNTEAFF

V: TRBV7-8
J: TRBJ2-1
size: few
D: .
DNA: TGTGCCAGCAGCTCTAGCGCCGGAAGGGGTGAGCAGTTCTTC
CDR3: CASSSSAGRGEQFF

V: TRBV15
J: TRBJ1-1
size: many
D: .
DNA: TGTGCCACCAGCAGAGATATTACGAACACTGAAGCTTTCTTT
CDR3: CATSRDITNTEAFF

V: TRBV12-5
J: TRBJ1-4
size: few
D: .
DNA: TGTGCTAGTACCCGACAGGCAACTAATGAAAAACTGTTTTTT
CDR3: CASTRQATNEKLFF

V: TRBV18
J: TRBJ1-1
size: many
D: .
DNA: TGTGCCAGCTCACCGACAGTGCAAGAGGCTGAAGCTTTCTTT
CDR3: CASSPTVQEAEAFF

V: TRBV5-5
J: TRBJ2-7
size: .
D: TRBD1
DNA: TGTGCCAGCAGCTTCCGGACAGGGGGCCGCGAGCAGTACTTC
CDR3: CASSFRTGGREQYF

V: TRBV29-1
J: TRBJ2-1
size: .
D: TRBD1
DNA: TGCAGCGCCGCCGGACAGGACGCATTAGTAAAGTTCTTC
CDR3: CSAAGQDALVKFF

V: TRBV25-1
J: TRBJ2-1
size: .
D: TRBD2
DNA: TGTGCCAGCAGTGAATATAGGCTAGCGGGAGTAAGTTGGAATGAGCAGTTCTTC
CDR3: CASSEYRLAGVSWNEQFF

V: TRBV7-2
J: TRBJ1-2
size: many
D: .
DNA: TGTGCCAGCAGCTTAGTGGGGGCCAATAACTATGGCTACACCTTC
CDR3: CASSLVGANNYGYTF

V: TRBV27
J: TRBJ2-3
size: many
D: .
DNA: TGTGCCAGCAGTTCCCCCCCGGGGACAGATACGCAGTATTTT
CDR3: CASSSPPGTDTQYF